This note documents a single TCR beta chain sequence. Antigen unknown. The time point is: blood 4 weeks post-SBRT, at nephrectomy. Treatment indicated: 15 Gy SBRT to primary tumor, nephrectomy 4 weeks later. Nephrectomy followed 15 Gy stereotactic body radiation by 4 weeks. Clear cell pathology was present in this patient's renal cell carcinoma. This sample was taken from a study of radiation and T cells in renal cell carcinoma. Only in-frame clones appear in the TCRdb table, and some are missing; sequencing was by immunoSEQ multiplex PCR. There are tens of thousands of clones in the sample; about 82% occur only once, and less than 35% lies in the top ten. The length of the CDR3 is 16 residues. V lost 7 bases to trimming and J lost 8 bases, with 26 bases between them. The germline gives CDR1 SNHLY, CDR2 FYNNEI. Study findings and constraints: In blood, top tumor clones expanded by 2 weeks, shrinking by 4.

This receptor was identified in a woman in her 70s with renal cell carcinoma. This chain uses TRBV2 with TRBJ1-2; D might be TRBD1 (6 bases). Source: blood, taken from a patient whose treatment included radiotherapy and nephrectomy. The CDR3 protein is CASTRGPVWRVEGYTF. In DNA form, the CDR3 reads TGTGCCAGCACCAGGGGACCCGTCTGGCGGGTCGAGGGCTACACCTTC.